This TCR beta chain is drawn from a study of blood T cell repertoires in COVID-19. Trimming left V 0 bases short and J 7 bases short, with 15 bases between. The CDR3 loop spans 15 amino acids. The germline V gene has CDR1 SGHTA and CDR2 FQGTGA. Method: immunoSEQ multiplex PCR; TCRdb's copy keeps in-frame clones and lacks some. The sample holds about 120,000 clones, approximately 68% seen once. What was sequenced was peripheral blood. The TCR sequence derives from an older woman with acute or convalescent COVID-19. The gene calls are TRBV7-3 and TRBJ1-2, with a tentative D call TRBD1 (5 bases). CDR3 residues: CASSLTSRDSGGYTF. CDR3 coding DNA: TGTGCCAGCAGCTTAACGTCAAGGGACTCTGGTGGCTACACCTTC.